The entry below gives a single T cell receptor (beta chain) sequence along with its context. The sample originates from a study of low-dose radiotherapy and immunotherapy resistance in tumors. TRAV- and TRBV-specific primers primed first-strand cDNA, covering alpha and beta chains. TCRs were amplified for roughly 20 PCR cycles with a constant-region primer and V-primer adapter. MiXCR, applied by TCRdb to the reads, yields one record per CDR3 protein. The sample contains some 85,000 distinct CDR3 sequences, under 20% of which appear only once. The time point is: before trial treatment. Per germline, CDR1 SGHKS and CDR2 YYEKEE (reference sequence). The junction had 9 bases not matched to a gene; V was cut back by 2 bases and J by 14 bases. CDR3 length: 13 residues.

Sequences were derived from PBMCs, sampled before treatment. This TCR was recovered from a male donor with prostate cancer. This chain joins TRBV5-5 and TRBJ2-1, with 8 bases that match TRBD2. CDR3 protein: CASSFGLAWEEFF. CDR3 bases: TGTGCCAGCAGCTTCGGACTAGCCTGGGAGGAGTTCTTC.